This TCR beta chain was captured by sequencing in a study of T cell responses to AZD1222 COVID-19 vaccine. A few counts support this clone. Germline V gives CDR1 SGDLS, CDR2 YYNGEE. V lost 5 bases and J lost 4, with 4 bases in between. The CDR3 loop spans 11 amino acids. Data came from immunoSEQ multiplex PCR; TCRdb stores just in-frame clones and leaves some out. The data hold 95,000 to 100,000 clones, with 85% to 90% observed a single time. The origin of this receptor is an adult who received the AZD1222 COVID-19 vaccine. This specimen consisted of peripheral blood, obtained 28 days after the second AZD1222 dose. The chain carries TRBV9 and TRBJ2-1; D call uncertain. The CDR3 region is CASSGYNEQFF. The DNA of the CDR3 is TGTGCCAGCAGTGGGTACAATGAGCAGTTCTTC.